These T cell receptor beta chains were read from a single sample in a study of T cells in Graves' hyperthyroidism and ophthalmopathy. A single record per CDR3 protein comes from TCRdb applying MiXCR to the multiplex PCR reads. The data contain 350,000 to 400,000 distinct CDR3 sequences, 15% of them seen just once; the ten biggest clones take up over 25%. Sequencing was carried out using blood. These receptors were taken from a woman aged 30 to 39 with Graves' hyperthyroidism. Both conserved end residues are part of each CDR3. A D gene is named only where the DNA matches it firmly.

d_call,v_call,cdr3_aa
-,TRBV18,CASSPPGSSGYGYTF
-,TRBV5-1,CASSFGWGTGELFF
TRBD2,TRBV20-1,CSGQGGAGSYEQYF
TRBD1,TRBV7-2,CASQAQGARGYTF
-,TRBV27,CASSSQPYNQPQHF
TRBD2,TRBV2,CASGGLAVGTGELFF
-,TRBV29-1,CSVNRVTGELFF
-,TRBV20-1,CSARRGLAVSNEQFF
TRBD1,TRBV4-2,CASSQAGQQETQYF
-,TRBV5-1,CASSLVTGGGSPLHF
-,TRBV30,CAWQMTQSTDTQYF
-,TRBV20-1,CSASAGDTEAFF
-,TRBV10-1,CASSEIARSLTDTQYF
TRBD2,TRBV27,CASSPAGSGTYEQYF
TRBD1,TRBV11-1,CASSFDRVGSPLHF
TRBD1,TRBV9,CASSGGDREGETQYF
-,TRBV28,CASSIRGALFGYTF
-,TRBV18,CASSPSHGNEQFF
TRBD2,TRBV7-9,CASSPTSGSLNTGELFF
-,TRBV7-9,CASSFEGIIEAFF
-,TRBV3-1,CASSQDSDIAYEQYF
TRBD2,TRBV25-1,CASSGLAGAETQYF
TRBD1,TRBV14,CASSTTPQGAFYTGELFF
-,TRBV19,CASIEATGNGQPQHF
-,TRBV19,CASKVGNWQETQYF
TRBD1,TRBV28,CASSSTGTGGSNEQFF
TRBD1,TRBV2,CASSSLDRGRQPQHF
TRBD2,TRBV7-8,CASSFATLAGTIAKNIQYF
-,TRBV28,CASEGQPSSYEQYF
-,TRBV20-1,CSARDGRGRYGYTF
-,TRBV6-1,CATLRTRSYNEQFF
TRBD2,TRBV3-1,CASSQDVCLAGYNEQFF
-,TRBV28,CASSPPGGTDTQYF
TRBD1,TRBV6-1,CASSTGGPTGELFF
TRBD1,TRBV7-9,CASSARGTGMDEQFF
TRBD1,TRBV18,CASFPGQGASEQYF
-,TRBV18,CASASGSGNIQYF
TRBD1,TRBV7-2,CASSLGGTGGEKLFF
TRBD1,TRBV28,CASSFSGRGLIGGYTF
-,TRBV19,CASSRGTTENEQFF
-,TRBV2,CASSEALRGVQPQHF
TRBD2,TRBV28,CASSPGVGRGNNEQFF
TRBD2,TRBV7-8,CASSTPVAGGSYNEQFF
-,TRBV19,CASKPAEAGANVLTF
-,TRBV18,CASSPLLVGANVLTF
-,TRBV24-1,CATSEAGTLVFTDTQYF
TRBD2,TRBV4-2,CASREGGGSGSSYEQYF
-,TRBV27,CASSPDLANTEAFF
TRBD2,TRBV20-1,CSASQAGGRADTQYF
-,TRBV12-3/TRBV12-4,CATNIRRVATEAFF
-,TRBV5-1,CASSPLAKPDQETQYF
-,TRBV9,CASSVADLRKDGQFF
-,TRBV7-9,CASSWKQGGGYTF